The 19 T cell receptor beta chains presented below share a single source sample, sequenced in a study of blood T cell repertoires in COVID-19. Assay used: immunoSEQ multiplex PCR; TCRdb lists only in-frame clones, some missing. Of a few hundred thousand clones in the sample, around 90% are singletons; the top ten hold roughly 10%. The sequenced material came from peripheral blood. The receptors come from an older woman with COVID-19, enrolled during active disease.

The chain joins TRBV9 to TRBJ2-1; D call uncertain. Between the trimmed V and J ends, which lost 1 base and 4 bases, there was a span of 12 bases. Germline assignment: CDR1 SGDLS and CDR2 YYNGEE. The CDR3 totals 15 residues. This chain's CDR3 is CASSVNQEPYNEQFF. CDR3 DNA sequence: TGTGCCAGCAGCGTAAATCAGGAACCATACAATGAGCAGTTCTTC.

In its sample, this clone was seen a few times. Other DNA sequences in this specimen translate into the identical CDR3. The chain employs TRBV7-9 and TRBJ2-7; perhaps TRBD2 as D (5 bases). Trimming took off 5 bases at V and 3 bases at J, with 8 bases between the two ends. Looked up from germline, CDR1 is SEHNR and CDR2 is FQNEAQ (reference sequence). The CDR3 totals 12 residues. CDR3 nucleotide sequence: TGTGCCAGCAGCCGCGAGGGCTACGAGCAGTACTTC. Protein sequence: CASSREGYEQYF.

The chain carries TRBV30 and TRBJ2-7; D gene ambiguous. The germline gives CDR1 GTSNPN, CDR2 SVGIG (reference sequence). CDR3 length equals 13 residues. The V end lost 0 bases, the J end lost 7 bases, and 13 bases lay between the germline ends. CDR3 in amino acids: CAWSVSRGGEQYF. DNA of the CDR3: TGTGCCTGGAGTGTATCTAGAGGTGGGGAGCAGTACTTC.

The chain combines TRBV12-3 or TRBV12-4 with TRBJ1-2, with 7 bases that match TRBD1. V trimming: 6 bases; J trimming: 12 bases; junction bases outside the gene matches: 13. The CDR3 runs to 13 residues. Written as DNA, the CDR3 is TGTGCCAGCAGCCCGTGGGACAGAGAAAGTGACACCTTC. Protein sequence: CASSPWDRESDTF.

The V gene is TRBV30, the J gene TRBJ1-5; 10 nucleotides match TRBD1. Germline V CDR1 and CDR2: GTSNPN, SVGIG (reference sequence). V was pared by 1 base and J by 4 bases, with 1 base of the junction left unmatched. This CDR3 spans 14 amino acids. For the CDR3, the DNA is TGTGCCTGGAGTGCGGACAGGGGGAATCAGCCCCAGCATTTT. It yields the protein CAWSADRGNQPQHF.

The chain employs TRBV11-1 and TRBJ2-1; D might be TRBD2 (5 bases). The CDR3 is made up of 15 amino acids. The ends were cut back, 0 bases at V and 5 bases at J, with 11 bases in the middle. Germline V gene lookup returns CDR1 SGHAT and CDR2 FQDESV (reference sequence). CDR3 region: CASSLALSGDNEQFF. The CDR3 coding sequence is TGTGCCAGCAGCTTAGCCTTGAGCGGAGACAATGAGCAGTTCTTC.

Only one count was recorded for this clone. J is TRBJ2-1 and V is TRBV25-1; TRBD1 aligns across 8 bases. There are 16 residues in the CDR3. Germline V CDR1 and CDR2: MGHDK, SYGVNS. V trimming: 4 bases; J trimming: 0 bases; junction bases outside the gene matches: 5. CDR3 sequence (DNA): TGTGCCAGCAGTGCAACAGGGGGAGACTCCTACAATGAGCAGTTCTTC. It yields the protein CASSATGGDSYNEQFF.

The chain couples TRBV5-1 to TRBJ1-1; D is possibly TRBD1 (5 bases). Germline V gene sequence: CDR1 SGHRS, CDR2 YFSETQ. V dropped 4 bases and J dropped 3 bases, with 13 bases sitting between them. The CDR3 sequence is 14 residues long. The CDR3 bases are TGCGCCAGCAGCGGAGGGACGGAGGACACTGAAGCTTTCTTT. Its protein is CASSGGTEDTEAFF.

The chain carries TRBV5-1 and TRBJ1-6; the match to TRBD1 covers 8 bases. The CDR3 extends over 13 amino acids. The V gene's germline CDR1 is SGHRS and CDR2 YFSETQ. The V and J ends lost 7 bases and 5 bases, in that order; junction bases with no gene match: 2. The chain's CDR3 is CASAQGDNSPLHF. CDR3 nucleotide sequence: TGCGCCAGCGCACAGGGGGATAATTCACCCCTCCACTTT. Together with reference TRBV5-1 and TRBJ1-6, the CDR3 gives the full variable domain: KAGVTQTPRYLIKTRGQQVTLSCSPISGHRSVSWYQQTPGQGLQFLFEYFSETQRNKGNFPGRFSGRQFSNSRSEMNVSTLELGDSALYLCASAQGDNSPLHFGNGTRLTVT.

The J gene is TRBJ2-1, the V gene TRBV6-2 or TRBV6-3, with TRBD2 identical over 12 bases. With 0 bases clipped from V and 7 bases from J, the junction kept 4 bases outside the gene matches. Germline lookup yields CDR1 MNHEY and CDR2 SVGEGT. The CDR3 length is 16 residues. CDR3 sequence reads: CASSYSTSGSKNEQFF. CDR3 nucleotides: TGTGCCAGCAGTTACTCGACTAGCGGGAGTAAAAATGAGCAGTTCTTC.

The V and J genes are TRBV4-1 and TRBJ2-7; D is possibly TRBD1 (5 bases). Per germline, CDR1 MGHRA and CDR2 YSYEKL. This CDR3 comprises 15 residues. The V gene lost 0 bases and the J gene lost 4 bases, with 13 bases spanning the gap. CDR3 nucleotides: TGCGCCAGCAGCCAAGATAGGGCAGGGCTTTACGAGCAGTACTTC. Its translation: CASSQDRAGLYEQYF.

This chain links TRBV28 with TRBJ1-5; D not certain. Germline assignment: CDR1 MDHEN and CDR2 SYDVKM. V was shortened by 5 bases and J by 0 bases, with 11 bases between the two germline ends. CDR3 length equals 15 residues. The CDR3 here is CASSDFRGSNQPQHF. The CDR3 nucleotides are TGTGCCAGCAGTGATTTTCGGGGTAGCAATCAGCCCCAGCATTTT.

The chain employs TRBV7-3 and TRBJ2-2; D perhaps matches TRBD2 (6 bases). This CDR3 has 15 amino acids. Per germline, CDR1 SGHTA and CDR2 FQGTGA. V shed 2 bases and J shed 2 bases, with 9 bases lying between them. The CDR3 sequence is CASSLGGTNTGELFF. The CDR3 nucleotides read TGTGCCAGCAGCTTAGGGGGGACCAACACCGGGGAGCTGTTTTTT.

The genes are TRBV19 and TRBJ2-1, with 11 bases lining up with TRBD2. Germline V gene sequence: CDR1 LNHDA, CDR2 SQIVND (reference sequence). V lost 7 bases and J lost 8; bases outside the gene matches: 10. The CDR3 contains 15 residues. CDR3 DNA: TGTGCCAGTACCCTAACTAGCGGGAGATTCGATGAGCAGTTCTTC. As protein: CASTLTSGRFDEQFF.

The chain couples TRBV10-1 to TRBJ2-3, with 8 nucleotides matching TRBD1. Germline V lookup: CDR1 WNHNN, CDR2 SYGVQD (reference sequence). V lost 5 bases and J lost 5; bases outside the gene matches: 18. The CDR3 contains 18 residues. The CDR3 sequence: CASSQGSGLQGAKDTQYF. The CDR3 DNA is TGCGCCAGCAGTCAGGGATCTGGACTTCAGGGGGCCAAAGATACGCAGTATTTT.

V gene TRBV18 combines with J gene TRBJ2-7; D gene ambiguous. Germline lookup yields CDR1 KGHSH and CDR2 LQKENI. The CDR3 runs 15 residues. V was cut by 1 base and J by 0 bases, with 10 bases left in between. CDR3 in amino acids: CASSPRARTSYEQYF. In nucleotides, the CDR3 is TGTGCCAGCTCACCACGCGCGAGAACCTCCTACGAGCAGTACTTC.

The CDR3 bases are TGTGCCTGGAGATTGACAGAGCTCGGAAAACTGTTTTTT. This codes for CAWRLTELGKLFF. The J gene is TRBJ1-4, the V gene TRBV30, with D perhaps TRBD1 (5 bases). This CDR3 contains 13 residues. Germline CDR1 reads GTSNPN; CDR2 reads SVGIG (reference sequence). V was trimmed by 3 bases and J by 10 bases, leaving 15 bases between them.

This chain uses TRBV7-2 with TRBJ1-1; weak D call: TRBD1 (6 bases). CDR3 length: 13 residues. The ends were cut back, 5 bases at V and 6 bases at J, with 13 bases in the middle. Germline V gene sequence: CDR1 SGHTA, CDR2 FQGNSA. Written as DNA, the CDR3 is TGTGCCAGCAGCCAGGGGAGGGGCCCTGAAGCTTTCTTT. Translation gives CASSQGRGPEAFF.

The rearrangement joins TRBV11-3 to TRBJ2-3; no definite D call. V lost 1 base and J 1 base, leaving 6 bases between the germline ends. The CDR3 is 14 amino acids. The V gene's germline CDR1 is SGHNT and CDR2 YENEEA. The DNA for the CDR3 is TGTGCCAGCAGCTTAGTCCCTGGCACAGATACGCAGTATTTT. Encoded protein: CASSLVPGTDTQYF.